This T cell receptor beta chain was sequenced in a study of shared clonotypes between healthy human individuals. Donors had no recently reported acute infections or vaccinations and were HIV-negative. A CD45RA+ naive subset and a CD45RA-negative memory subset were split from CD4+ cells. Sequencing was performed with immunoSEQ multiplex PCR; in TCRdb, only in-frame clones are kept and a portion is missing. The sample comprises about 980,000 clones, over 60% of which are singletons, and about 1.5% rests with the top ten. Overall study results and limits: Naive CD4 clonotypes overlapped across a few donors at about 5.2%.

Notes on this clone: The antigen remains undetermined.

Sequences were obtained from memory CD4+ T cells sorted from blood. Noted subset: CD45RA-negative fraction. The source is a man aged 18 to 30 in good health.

In DNA form, the CDR3 reads TGTGCCAGCAGCCTTGGGACACTGATCTACGAGCAGTACTTC. Residues: CASSLGTLIYEQYF. This sequence joins TRBV7-2 and TRBJ2-7, with D tentatively TRBD1 (6 bases). The V end lost 5 bases, the J end lost 3 bases, and 14 bases lay between the germline ends. Germline CDR1 SGHTA, CDR2 FQGNSA. This CDR3 has 14 amino acids.